The rows below give T cell receptor beta chains drawn from one sample of a study of regulatory T cells in long-lasting Graves disease. TCRdb called the multiplex PCR reads again in MiXCR, with one record for every CDR3 protein. This sample has 440,000 or so distinct CDR3 sequences; about 15% occur once, and the top ten carry roughly 10%. The same sample was also studied in work on T cells in Graves' hyperthyroidism and ophthalmopathy.

The sample here was peripheral blood mononuclear cells (PBMCs), taken at new diagnosis, from a patient treated with antithyroid drugs. All receptors come from a woman aged 25 to 39 with Graves disease. The CDR3 runs from the conserved cysteine through the conserved F or W. Fields, in order: CDR3 length, clone size, D gene, V gene, J gene, CDR3 DNA, CDR3 protein. D genes are given only for firm matches. The size of a clone is reported for some rows only, either as once, few or many, or as a class for expanded clones.

14,NA,NA,TRBV20-1,TRBJ1-4,TGCAGTGCTAGAGATAATTTGTTGGAGGAAAAACTGTTTTTT,CSARDNLLEEKLFF
11,few,NA,TRBV7-2,TRBJ2-1,TGTGCCAGCAGGGAAAATAATGAGCAGTTCTTC,CASRENNEQFF
15,few,TRBD2,TRBV7-7,TRBJ2-7,TGTGCTAGCAGCTTAACTCCGGGACTAGGCCACGAGCAGTACTTC,CASSLTPGLGHEQYF
16,few,NA,TRBV28,TRBJ1-4,TGTGCCAGCTCCTCCAGGGGATCGGCTCATAATGAAAAACTGTTTTTT,CASSSRGSAHNEKLFF
13,many,NA,TRBV6-1,TRBJ1-1,TGTGCCAGCATGAGGATTTCGAACACTGAAGCTTTCTTT,CASMRISNTEAFF
15,few,TRBD2,TRBV6-1,TRBJ2-7,TGTGCCAGCAGTGTGATTAGCGGGAGGCCCTACGAGCAGTACTTC,CASSVISGRPYEQYF
17,many,TRBD2,TRBV20-1,TRBJ2-1,TGCAATGCTAGAGATCTTGGCACCGGGACTAGTCGCAATGAGCAGTTCTTC,CNARDLGTGTSRNEQFF
15,many,TRBD1,TRBV20-1,TRBJ2-5,TGCAGTGCTAGAGCCTACGGACAGGGGCAAGAGACCCAGTACTTC,CSARAYGQGQETQYF
14,NA,TRBD1,TRBV5-6,TRBJ1-2,TGTGCCAGCAGCTTGGTACAGGGGTCCTATGGCTGCACCTTC,CASSLVQGSYGCTF
13,NA,NA,TRBV27,TRBJ1-3,TGTGCCAGCAGTTTATCGGCTGGAAGCACCATATATTTT,CASSLSAGSTIYF
13,many,NA,TRBV12-3/TRBV12-4,TRBJ2-1,TGTGCCAGCAGTTTGAGTGAGAGTAATGAGCAGTTCTTC,CASSLSESNEQFF
14,few,TRBD1,TRBV7-6,TRBJ2-2,TGTGCCAGCAGTGTAACAGGGGTAACCGGGGAGCTGTTTTTT,CASSVTGVTGELFF
15,few,TRBD2,TRBV2,TRBJ2-7,TGTGCCAGCAGTGAACGGGGACTAGCGTTCTACGAGCAGTACTTC,CASSERGLAFYEQYF
14,NA,NA,TRBV10-2,TRBJ1-1,TGCGCCAGCACCAGAAGTGGGGGCAACACTGAAGCTCTCTTT,CASTRSGGNTEALF
14,many,NA,TRBV6-5,TRBJ2-5,TGTGCCAGCAGTTACGACGCTAACCAAGAGACCCAGTACTTC,CASSYDANQETQYF
15,many,TRBD2,TRBV6-1,TRBJ2-2,TGTGCCAGCTCACGCGGGAGCCTCTACGCCGGGGAGCTGTTTTTT,CASSRGSLYAGELFF
11,once,NA,TRBV27,TRBJ2-7,TGTGCCAGCAGTGCGTACAGCGAGCAGTACTTC,CASSAYSEQYF
13,many,NA,TRBV12-3/TRBV12-4,TRBJ2-1,TGTGCCAGCAGCCCTCGGTGGGCTGGTGAGCAGTTCTTC,CASSPRWAGEQFF
13,many,NA,TRBV3-1,TRBJ2-2,TGTGCCAGCAGTCAAAATGAGGCCGGGGAGCTGTTTTTT,CASSQNEAGELFF
15,many,TRBD2,TRBV7-3,TRBJ2-3,TGTGCCAGCAGTCCTAGCGGGACTAGCACAGATACGCAGTATTTT,CASSPSGTSTDTQYF
14,many,NA,TRBV12-3/TRBV12-4,TRBJ2-7,TGTGCCAGCAGCCAGGATTGGGTCCTCTACGAGCAGTACTTC,CASSQDWVLYEQYF
17,NA,TRBD2,TRBV18,TRBJ2-1,TGTGCCAGCTCACCTCGTTCCGGGACTAGCGGGGTGGATGAGCAGTTCTTC,CASSPRSGTSGVDEQFF
14,many,NA,TRBV9,TRBJ1-2,TGTGCCAGCAGCGTAAACACGCTTAACTATGGCTACACCTTC,CASSVNTLNYGYTF
14,NA,TRBD1,TRBV29-1,TRBJ1-6,TGCAGTTTCCGGACAGGGGGAGAACATTCACCCCTCCACTTT,CSFRTGGEHSPLHF
15,many,NA,TRBV2,TRBJ1-1,TGTGCCAGCAGTGAAGCCGGGTTGCGGAACACTGAAGCTTTCTTT,CASSEAGLRNTEAFF
15,NA,NA,TRBV4-3,TRBJ2-7,TGCGCCAGCAGCCAAGATCACTTCTTTCGGGGGGAGCAGTACTTC,CASSQDHFFRGEQYF
12,few,NA,TRBV6-2/TRBV6-3,TRBJ1-2,TGTGCCAGCAGTTATAGGGGAAGGGACTACACCTTC,CASSYRGRDYTF
15,many,TRBD1,TRBV6-2/TRBV6-3,TRBJ1-2,TGTGCCAGCAGACCCACCGGGACAGGGGGTATTGGCTACACCTTC,CASRPTGTGGIGYTF
15,many,TRBD2,TRBV12-5,TRBJ2-2,TGTGCTAGTGGTTTGCCTAGCGGCTACACCGGGGAGCTGTTTTTT,CASGLPSGYTGELFF
13,many,NA,TRBV7-8,TRBJ2-7,TGTGCCAGCAGCAGACGAGGCAGTGACGAGCAGTACTTC,CASSRRGSDEQYF
17,NA,NA,TRBV27,TRBJ2-1,TGTGCCAGCAGTTCCCGGGACCCCGGCGGCTCCTACAATGAGCAGTTCTTC,CASSSRDPGGSYNEQFF
13,NA,NA,TRBV18,TRBJ1-1,TGTGCCAGCTCACCAGACATCAACACTGAAGCTTTCTTT,CASSPDINTEAFF
12,many,NA,TRBV29-1,TRBJ2-2,TGCAGCGTTGCTTATGGTGGCGGGGAGCTGTTTTTT,CSVAYGGGELFF
11,many,NA,TRBV4-3,TRBJ1-1,TGCGCCAGCAGATCGAACCGGGAAGCTTTCTTT,CASRSNREAFF
14,few,NA,TRBV19,TRBJ2-1,TGTGCCAGTAGTAGGGGTGGGGGTAGTAATGAGCAGTTCTTC,CASSRGGGSNEQFF
12,many,NA,TRBV28,TRBJ2-1,TGTGCCTCCCTCGGCTCCTACAATGAGCAGTTCTTC,CASLGSYNEQFF
13,many,NA,TRBV5-1,TRBJ1-1,TGCGCCAGCAGGTCTAGGAGGGACACTGAAGCTTTCTTT,CASRSRRDTEAFF
12,many,NA,TRBV29-1,TRBJ1-1,TGCAGCGTCCGACAGCTGAACACTGAAGCTTTCTTT,CSVRQLNTEAFF
13,many,TRBD1,TRBV10-3,TRBJ1-1,TGTGCCACCATAGGACAGGCGGTTGCTGAAGCTTTCTTT,CATIGQAVAEAFF
15,many,NA,TRBV5-8,TRBJ2-3,TGTGCCAGCAGCTTGGCCATTGAGTTCACAGATACGCAGTATTTT,CASSLAIEFTDTQYF
16,few,TRBD2,TRBV9,TRBJ2-2,TGTGCCAGCAGCGTTAAGCGGGGGGCGAACACCGGGGAGCTGTTTTTT,CASSVKRGANTGELFF
10,few,NA,TRBV5-8,TRBJ2-7,TGTGCCAGCCGCTCACGGGAGCAGTACTTC,CASRSREQYF
14,many,NA,TRBV28,TRBJ1-1,TGTGCCAGCACCCCCCCGGACGGACACACTGAAGCTTTCTTT,CASTPPDGHTEAFF
14,few,TRBD1,TRBV10-3,TRBJ1-5,TGTGCCATCAGTTCCAGACAGGGGTATCAGCCCCAGCATTTT,CAISSRQGYQPQHF
13,few,TRBD1,TRBV20-1,TRBJ1-4,TGCAGTGCTTCGACAGGGTCGGTTGAAAAACTGTTTTTT,CSASTGSVEKLFF
13,few,NA,TRBV6-5,TRBJ1-2,TGTGCCAGCAGTTACTCAAGGGATTCGGGCTACACCTTC,CASSYSRDSGYTF
15,NA,TRBD1,TRBV10-3,TRBJ2-7,TGTGCCATCAGTGCGCCGGGGACAGGTGTACACGAGCAGTACTTC,CAISAPGTGVHEQYF
13,many,NA,TRBV18,TRBJ1-1,TGTGCCAGCTCACTAACAGATAGAACTGAAGCTTTCTTT,CASSLTDRTEAFF
15,NA,TRBD2,TRBV6-1,TRBJ2-5,TGTGCCAGCAGTGCGCCGGGACTAGGAGGGGAGACCCAGTACTTC,CASSAPGLGGETQYF
17,many,TRBD2,TRBV6-5,TRBJ2-1,TGTGCCAGCAGTTACCTAGGGCTAGCGGGAGCCGTGAATGAGCAGTTCTTC,CASSYLGLAGAVNEQFF